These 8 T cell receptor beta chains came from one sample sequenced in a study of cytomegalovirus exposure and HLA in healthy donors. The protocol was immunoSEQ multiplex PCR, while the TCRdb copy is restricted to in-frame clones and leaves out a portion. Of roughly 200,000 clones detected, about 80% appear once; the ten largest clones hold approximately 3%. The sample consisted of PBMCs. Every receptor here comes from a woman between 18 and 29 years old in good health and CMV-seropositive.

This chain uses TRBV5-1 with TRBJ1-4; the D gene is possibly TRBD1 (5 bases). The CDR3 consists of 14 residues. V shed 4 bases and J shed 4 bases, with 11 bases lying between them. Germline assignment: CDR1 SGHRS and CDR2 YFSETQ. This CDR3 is CASSQSGDNEKLFF. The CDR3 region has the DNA TGCGCCAGCAGCCAGTCGGGGGATAATGAAAAACTGTTTTTT.

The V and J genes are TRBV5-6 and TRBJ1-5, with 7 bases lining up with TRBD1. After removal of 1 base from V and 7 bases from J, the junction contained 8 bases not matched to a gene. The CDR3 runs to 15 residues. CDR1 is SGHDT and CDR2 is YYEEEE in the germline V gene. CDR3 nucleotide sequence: TGTGCCAGCAGCTTGAGGGGGGCAGGGGGACAGCCCCAGCATTTT. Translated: CASSLRGAGGQPQHF.

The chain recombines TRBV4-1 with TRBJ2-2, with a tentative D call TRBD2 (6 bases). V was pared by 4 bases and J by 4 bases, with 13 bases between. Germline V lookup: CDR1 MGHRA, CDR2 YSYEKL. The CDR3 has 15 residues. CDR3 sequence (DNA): TGCGCCAGCAGCCCCCGGGGAGCGGGCACCGGGGAGCTGTTTTTT. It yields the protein CASSPRGAGTGELFF.

The CDR3 DNA sequence: TGTGCCAGCAGTACCGGGACAGGGGGCAGTGGCTACACCTTC. It encodes CASSTGTGGSGYTF. The V and J genes are TRBV6-5 and TRBJ1-2; 12 nucleotides line up with TRBD1. Germline assignment: CDR1 MNHEY and CDR2 SVGAGI. The CDR3 covers 14 residues. V was pared by 5 bases and J by 7 bases, with 5 bases of the junction left unmatched.

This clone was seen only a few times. The CDR3 DNA reads TGTGCCAGCAGTTCCGGGGACGGGACATCTGGAAACACCATATATTTT. This encodes CASSSGDGTSGNTIYF. This chain uses TRBV5-8 with TRBJ1-3; tentatively, D is TRBD1 (6 bases). The CDR3 has 16 residues. CDR1 SGHTS and CDR2 YDEGEE come from the germline V gene. Trimming shortened V by 5 bases and J by 1 base, and 16 bases separated the two germline ends.

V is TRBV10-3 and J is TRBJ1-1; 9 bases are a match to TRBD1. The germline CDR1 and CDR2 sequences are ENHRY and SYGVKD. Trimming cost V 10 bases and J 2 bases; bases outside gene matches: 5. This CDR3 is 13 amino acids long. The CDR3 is CATSTGGNTEAFF. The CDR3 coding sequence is TGTGCCACCTCGACAGGGGGAAACACTGAAGCTTTCTTT.

This CDR3 is CASSLATGRLETQYF. The CDR3 coding sequence is TGTGCCAGCAGCTTAGCCACAGGGAGATTAGAGACCCAGTACTTC. V usage is TRBV7-8 and J usage is TRBJ2-5, with D perhaps matching TRBD1 (6 bases). V gave up 0 bases and J gave up 4 bases, with 12 bases separating them. The CDR3 has 15 residues. The germline V gene encodes CDR1 SGHVS and CDR2 FQNEAQ.

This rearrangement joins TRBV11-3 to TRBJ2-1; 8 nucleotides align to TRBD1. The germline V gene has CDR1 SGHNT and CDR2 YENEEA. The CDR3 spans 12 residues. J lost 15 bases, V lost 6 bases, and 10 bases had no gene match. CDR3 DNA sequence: TGTGCCAGCAGTAACGACAGGGGCATTCTGTTCTTC. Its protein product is CASSNDRGILFF.